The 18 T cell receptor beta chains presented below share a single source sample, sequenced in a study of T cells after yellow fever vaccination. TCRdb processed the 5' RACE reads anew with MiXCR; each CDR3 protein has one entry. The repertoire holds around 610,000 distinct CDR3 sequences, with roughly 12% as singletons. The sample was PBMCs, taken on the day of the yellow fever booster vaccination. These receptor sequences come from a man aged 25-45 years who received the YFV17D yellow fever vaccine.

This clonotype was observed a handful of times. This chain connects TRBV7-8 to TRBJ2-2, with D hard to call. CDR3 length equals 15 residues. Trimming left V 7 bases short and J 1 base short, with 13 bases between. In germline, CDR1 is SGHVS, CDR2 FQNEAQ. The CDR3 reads CASTIIQENTGELFF. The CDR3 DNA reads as TGTGCCAGCACCATCATCCAGGAGAACACCGGGGAGCTGTTTTTT. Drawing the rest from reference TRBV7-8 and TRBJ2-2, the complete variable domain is GAGVSQSPRYKVAKRGQDVALRCDPISGHVSLFWYQQALGQGPEFLTYFQNEAQLDKSGLPSDRFFAERPEGSVSTLKIQRTQQEDSAVYLCASTIIQENTGELFFGEGSRLTVL.

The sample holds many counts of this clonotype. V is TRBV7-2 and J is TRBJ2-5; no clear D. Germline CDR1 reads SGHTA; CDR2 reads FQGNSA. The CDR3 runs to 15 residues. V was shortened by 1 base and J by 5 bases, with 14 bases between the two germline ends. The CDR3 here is CASSLGPRVGETQYF. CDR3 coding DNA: TGTGCCAGCAGCTTAGGGCCAAGGGTTGGGGAGACCCAGTACTTC.

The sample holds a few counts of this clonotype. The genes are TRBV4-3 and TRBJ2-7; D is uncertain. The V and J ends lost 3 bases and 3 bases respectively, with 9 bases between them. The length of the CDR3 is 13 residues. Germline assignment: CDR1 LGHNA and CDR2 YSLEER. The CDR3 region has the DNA TGCGCCAGCAGCCATTCAGACAACTACGAGCAGTACTTC. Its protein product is CASSHSDNYEQYF.

CDR3 residues: CATSDSSSESYNEQFF. DNA of the CDR3: TGTGCCACCAGTGATTCGTCTAGCGAGAGCTACAATGAGCAGTTCTTC. The chain links TRBV24-1 to TRBJ2-1, with D possibly being TRBD2 (6 bases). V was clipped by 2 bases and J by 3 bases, with 13 bases between them. This CDR3 is 16 amino acids long. Germline V gives CDR1 KGHDR, CDR2 SFDVKD.

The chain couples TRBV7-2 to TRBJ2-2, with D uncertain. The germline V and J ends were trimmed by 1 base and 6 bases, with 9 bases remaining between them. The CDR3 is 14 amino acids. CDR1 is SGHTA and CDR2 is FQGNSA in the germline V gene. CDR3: CASSLVAPPGELFF. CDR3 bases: TGTGCCAGCAGCTTAGTTGCTCCGCCCGGGGAGCTGTTTTTT.

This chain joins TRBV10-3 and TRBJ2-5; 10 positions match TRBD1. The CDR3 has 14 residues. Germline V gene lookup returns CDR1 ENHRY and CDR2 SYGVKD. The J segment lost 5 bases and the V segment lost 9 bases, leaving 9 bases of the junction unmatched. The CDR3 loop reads CAINDRGHEETQYF. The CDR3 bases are TGTGCCATTAACGACAGGGGGCATGAGGAGACCCAGTACTTC.

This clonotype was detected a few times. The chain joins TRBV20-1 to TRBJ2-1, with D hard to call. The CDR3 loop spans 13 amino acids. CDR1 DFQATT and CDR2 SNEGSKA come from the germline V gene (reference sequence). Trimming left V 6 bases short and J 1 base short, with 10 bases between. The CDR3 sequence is CSAFLVSYNEQFF. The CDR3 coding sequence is TGCAGTGCCTTCCTAGTTTCCTACAATGAGCAGTTCTTC.

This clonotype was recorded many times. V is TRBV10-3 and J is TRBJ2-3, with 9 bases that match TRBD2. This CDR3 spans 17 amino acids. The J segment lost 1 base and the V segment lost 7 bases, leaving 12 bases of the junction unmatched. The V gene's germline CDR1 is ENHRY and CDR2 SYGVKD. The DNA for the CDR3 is TGTGCCATCAAGGCGGGAGGGGAGCGCTTAGGCACAGATACGCAGTATTTT. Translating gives CAIKAGGERLGTDTQYF.

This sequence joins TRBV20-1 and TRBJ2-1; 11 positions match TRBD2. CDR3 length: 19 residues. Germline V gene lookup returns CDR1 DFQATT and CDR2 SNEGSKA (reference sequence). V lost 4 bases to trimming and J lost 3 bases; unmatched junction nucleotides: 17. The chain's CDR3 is CSATYDVGSGRGHYNEQFF. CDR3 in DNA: TGCAGTGCTACCTACGACGTTGGTAGCGGGAGGGGCCACTACAATGAGCAGTTCTTC.

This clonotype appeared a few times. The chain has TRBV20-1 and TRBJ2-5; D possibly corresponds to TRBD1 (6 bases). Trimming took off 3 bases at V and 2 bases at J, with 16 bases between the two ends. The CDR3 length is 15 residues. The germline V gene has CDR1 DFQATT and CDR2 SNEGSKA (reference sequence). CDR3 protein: CSARLTGTQQETQYF. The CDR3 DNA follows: TGCAGTGCTAGGTTAACCGGGACACAACAAGAGACCCAGTACTTC.

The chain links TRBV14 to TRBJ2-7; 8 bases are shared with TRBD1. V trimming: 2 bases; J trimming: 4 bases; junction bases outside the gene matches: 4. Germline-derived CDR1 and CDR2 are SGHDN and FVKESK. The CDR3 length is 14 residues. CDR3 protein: CASSQTGGMYEQYF. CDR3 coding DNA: TGTGCCAGCAGCCAAACAGGGGGGATGTACGAGCAGTACTTC. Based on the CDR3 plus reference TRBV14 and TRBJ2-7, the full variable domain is EAGVTQFPSHSVIEKGQTVTLRCDPISGHDNLYWYRRVMGKEIKFLLHFVKESKQDESGMPNNRFLAERTGGTYSTLKVQPAELEDSGVYFCASSQTGGMYEQYFGPGTRLTVT.

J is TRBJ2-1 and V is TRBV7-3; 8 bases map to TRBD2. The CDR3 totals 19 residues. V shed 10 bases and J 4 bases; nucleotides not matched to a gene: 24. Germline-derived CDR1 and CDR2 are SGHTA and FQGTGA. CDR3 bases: TGTGCCACCTCCCCGGTCCCCCCCGGGACTAGAAAGGAGTACAATGAGCAGTTCTTC. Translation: CATSPVPPGTRKEYNEQFF.

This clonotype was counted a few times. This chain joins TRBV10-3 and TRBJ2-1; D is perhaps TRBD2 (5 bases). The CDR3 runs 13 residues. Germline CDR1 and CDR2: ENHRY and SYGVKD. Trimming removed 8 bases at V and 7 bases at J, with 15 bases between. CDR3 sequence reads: CAIVSGLLNEQFF. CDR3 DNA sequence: TGTGCCATCGTGAGCGGACTGCTGAATGAGCAGTTCTTC.

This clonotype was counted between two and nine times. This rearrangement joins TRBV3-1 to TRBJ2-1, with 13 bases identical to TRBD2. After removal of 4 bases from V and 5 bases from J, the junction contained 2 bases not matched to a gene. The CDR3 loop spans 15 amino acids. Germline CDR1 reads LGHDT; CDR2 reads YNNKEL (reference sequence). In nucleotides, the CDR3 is TGTGCCAGCAGCCTGACTAGCGGGGGGCACAATGAGCAGTTCTTC. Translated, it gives CASSLTSGGHNEQFF.

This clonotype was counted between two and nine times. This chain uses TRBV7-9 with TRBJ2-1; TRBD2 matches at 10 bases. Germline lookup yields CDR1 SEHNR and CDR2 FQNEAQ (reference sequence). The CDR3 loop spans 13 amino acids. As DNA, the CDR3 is TGTTCTCAGCGGGAGGGCCCTGGTGATGAGCAGTTCTTC. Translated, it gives CSQREGPGDEQFF.

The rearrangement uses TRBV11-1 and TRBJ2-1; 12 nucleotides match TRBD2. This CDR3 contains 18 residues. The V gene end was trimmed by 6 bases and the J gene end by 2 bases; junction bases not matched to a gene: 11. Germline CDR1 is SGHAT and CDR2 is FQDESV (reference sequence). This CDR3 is CASSRPETSGRTYNEQFF. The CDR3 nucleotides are TGTGCCAGCAGTAGACCCGAGACTAGCGGGAGAACCTACAATGAGCAGTTCTTC.

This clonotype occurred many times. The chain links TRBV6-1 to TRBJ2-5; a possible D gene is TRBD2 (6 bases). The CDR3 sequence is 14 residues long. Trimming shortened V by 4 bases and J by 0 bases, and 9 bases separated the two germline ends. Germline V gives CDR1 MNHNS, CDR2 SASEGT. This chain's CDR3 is CASSGTTYQETQYF. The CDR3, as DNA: TGTGCCAGCAGTGGGACTACGTACCAAGAGACCCAGTACTTC.

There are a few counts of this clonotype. The CDR3 is CASSLDEGSGPWVDEQYF. The CDR3 DNA sequence: TGTGCCAGCAGTTTAGATGAGGGTTCCGGGCCCTGGGTTGACGAGCAGTACTTC. The J gene is TRBJ2-7, the V gene TRBV28; the D gene is possibly TRBD2 (5 bases). V was shortened by 2 bases and J by 5 bases, with 25 bases between the two germline ends. The V gene's germline CDR1 is MDHEN and CDR2 SYDVKM. The CDR3 loop spans 18 amino acids.